This TCR beta chain came from a study of regulatory T cells in long-lasting Graves disease. The V gene's germline CDR1 is LGHNA and CDR2 YSLEER. The length of the CDR3 is 18 residues. V was clipped by 0 bases and J by 5 bases; unmatched bases: 13. Documented time point: newly diagnosed GD, antithyroid drugs for less than 3 months. The authors made the TCR library using RNA they extracted from PBMCs. Arm-PCR of CDR3 regions and iRepertoire HTBI primers were used to build TCR beta libraries. Per the original methods: Identified segments across samples numbered more than 55 TRBV and about 15 TRBJ. A single record per CDR3 protein comes from TCRdb applying MiXCR to the multiplex PCR reads. TCRdb, rather than the study authors, made the V and J calls. Here the sample spans 300,000 to 400,000 distinct CDR3 sequences, 16% being singletons. The sample was also reused in another study, on T cells in Graves' hyperthyroidism and ophthalmopathy. That work adds: Newly diagnosed patients aged 18 to 65 had hyperthyroidism of under 2 months' duration. TCR CDR3 underwent first-round RT-PCR with the HTBI primer set.

The TCR comes from a man aged 35 to 55 with Graves disease. The chain combines TRBV4-3 with TRBJ2-7, with 10 bases identical to TRBD2. This specimen was peripheral blood mononuclear cells (PBMCs), taken at new diagnosis, from a patient treated with antithyroid drugs. CDR3 loop: CASSQDPPLAGGWHEQYF. Written as DNA, the CDR3 is TGCGCCAGCAGCCAAGACCCCCCGTTAGCGGGGGGTTGGCACGAGCAGTACTTC.